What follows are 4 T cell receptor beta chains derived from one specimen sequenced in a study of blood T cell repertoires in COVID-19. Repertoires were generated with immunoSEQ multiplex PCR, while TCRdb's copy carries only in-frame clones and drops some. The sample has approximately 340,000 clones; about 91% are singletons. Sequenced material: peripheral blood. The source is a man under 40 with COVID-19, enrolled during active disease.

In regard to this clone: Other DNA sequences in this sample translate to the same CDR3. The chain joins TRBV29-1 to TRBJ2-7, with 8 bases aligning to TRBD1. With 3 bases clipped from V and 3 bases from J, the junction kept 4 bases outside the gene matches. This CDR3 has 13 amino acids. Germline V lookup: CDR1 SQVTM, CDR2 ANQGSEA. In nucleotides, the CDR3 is TGCAGCGTTGATGCAGGGGGCAGCTACGAGCAGTACTTC. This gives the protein CSVDAGGSYEQYF.

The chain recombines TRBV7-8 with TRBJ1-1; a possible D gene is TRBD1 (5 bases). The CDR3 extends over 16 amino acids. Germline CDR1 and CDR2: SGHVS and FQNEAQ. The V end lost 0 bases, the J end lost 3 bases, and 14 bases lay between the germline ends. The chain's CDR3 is CASSLALPGMDTEAFF. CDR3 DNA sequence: TGTGCCAGCAGCTTAGCGCTCCCAGGGATGGACACTGAAGCTTTCTTT.

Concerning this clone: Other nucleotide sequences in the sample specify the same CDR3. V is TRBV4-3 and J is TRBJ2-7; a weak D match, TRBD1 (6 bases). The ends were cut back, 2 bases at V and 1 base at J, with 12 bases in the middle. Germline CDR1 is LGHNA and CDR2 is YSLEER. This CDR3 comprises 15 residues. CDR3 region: CASSQLRDTSYEQYF. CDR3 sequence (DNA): TGCGCCAGCAGCCAACTCCGGGACACGTCCTACGAGCAGTACTTC.

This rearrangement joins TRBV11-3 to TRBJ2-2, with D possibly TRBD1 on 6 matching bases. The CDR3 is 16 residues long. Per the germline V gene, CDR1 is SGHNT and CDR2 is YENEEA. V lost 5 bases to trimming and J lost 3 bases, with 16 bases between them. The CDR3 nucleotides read TGTGCCAGCAGCCCCCGGACAGCGAGGCACACCGGGGAGCTGTTTTTT. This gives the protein CASSPRTARHTGELFF. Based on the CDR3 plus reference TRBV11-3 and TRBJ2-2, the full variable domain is EAGVVQSPRYKIIEKKQPVAFWCNPISGHNTLYWYLQNLGQGPELLIRYENEEAVDDSQLPKDRFSAERLKGVDSTLKIQPAELGDSAVYLCASSPRTARHTGELFFGEGSRLTVL.